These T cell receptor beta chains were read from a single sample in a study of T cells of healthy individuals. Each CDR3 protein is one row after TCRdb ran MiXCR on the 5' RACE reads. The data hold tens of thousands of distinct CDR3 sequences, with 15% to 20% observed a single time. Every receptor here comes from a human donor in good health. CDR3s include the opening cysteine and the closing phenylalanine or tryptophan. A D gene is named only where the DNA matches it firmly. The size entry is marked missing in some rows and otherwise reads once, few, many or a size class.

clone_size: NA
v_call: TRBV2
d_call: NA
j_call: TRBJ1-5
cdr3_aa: CASSEGRTHNQPQHF
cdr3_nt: TGTGCCAGCAGTGAAGGGCGGACCCACAATCAGCCCCAGCATTTT

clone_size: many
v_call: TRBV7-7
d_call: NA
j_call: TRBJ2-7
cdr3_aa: CASSPTISSYEQYF
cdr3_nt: TGTGCTAGCAGCCCCACCATAAGCTCCTACGAGCAGTACTTC

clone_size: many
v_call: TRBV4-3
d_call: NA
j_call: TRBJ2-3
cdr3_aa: CASSQDGGTDTQYF
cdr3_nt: TGCGCCAGCAGCCAAGATGGGGGGACAGATACGCAGTATTTT

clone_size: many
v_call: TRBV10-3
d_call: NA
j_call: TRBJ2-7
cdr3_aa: CAIKASYEQYF
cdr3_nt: TGTGCCATCAAGGCGTCCTACGAGCAGTACTTC

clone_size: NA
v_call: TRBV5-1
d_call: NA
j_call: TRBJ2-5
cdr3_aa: CASSLVAREETQYF
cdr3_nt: TGCGCCAGCAGCTTGGTAGCGAGAGAAGAGACCCAGTACTTC

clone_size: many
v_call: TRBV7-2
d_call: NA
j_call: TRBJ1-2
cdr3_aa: CASSLGQRDGYTF
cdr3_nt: TGTGCCAGCAGCTTAGGACAGCGGGATGGCTACACCTTC

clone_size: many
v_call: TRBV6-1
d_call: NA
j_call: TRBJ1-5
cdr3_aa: CASSEGAGEGGQPQHF
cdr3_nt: TGTGCCAGCAGTGAAGGGGCAGGGGAAGGTGGGCAGCCCCAGCATTTT

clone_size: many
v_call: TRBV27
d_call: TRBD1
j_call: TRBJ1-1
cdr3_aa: CASSFGDRNTEAFF
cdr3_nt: TGTGCCAGCAGTTTTGGGGACAGGAACACTGAAGCTTTCTTT

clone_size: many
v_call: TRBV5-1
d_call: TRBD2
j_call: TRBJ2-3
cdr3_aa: CASSLAGTSGSFGDTQYF
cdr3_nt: TGCGCCAGCAGCTTAGCCGGGACTAGCGGTTCTTTTGGAGATACGCAGTATTTT

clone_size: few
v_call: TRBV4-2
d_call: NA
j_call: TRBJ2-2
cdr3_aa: CASSQGTDRTGELFF
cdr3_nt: TGTGCCAGCAGCCAAGGGACGGATCGGACCGGGGAGCTGTTTTTT

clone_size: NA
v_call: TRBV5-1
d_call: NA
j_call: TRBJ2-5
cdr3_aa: CASSSGTLNQETQYF
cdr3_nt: TGCGCCAGCAGCTCGGGGACTTTAAATCAAGAGACCCAGTACTTC

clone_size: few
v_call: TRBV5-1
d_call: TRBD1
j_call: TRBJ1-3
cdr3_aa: CASSPRQGANTIYF
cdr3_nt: TGCGCCAGCAGCCCCCGGCAGGGGGCAAACACCATATATTTT

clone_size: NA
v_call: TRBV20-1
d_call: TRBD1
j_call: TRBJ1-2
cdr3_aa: CSARDFGQGGYGYTF
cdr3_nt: TGCAGTGCTAGAGATTTCGGACAGGGAGGCTATGGCTACACCTTC

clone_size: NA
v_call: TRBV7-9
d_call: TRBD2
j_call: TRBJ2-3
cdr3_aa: CASSQRDSSTDTQYF
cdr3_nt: TGTGCCAGCAGCCAGCGGGACTCTAGCACAGATACGCAGTATTTT

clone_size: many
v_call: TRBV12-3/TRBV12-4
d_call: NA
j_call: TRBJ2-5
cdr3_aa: CASSGHRRQETQYF
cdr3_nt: TGTGCCAGCAGTGGGCACAGGAGGCAAGAGACCCAGTACTTC

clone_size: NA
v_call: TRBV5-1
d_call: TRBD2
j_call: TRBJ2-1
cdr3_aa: CASSSGTSSYNEQFF
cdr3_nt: TGCGCCAGCAGTAGCGGGACAAGCTCCTACAATGAGCAGTTCTTC

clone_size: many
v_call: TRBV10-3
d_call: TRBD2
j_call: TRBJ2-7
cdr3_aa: CAISEGRASGYSYEQYF
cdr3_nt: TGTGCCATCAGTGAAGGGAGGGCTAGCGGGTACTCCTACGAGCAGTACTTC

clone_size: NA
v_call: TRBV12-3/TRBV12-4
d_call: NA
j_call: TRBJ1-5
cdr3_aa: CASSSGTWSNQPQHF
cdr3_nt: TGTGCCAGCAGTTCAGGGACTTGGAGCAATCAGCCCCAGCATTTT

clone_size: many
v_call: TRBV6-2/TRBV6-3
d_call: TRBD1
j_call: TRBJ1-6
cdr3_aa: CASRRDRGNSPLHF
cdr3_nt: TGTGCCAGCAGACGAGACAGGGGGAATTCACCCCTCCACTTT

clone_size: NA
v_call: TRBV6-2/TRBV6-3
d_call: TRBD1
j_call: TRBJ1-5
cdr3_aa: CATESGTVFNQPQHF
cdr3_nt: TGTGCCACGGAATCCGGGACAGTCTTTAATCAGCCCCAGCATTTT

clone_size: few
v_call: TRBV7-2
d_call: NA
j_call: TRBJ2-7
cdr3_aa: CASSLRWETTEQYF
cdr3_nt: TGTGCCAGCAGCTTACGGTGGGAGACGACCGAGCAGTACTTC

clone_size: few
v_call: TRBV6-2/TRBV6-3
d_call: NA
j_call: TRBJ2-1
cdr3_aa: CASRLYNEQFF
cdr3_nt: TGTGCCAGCAGGCTCTACAATGAGCAGTTCTTC

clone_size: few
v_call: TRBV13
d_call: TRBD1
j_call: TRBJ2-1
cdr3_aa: CASISWTGGHNEQFF
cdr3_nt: TGTGCCAGCATCTCCTGGACAGGGGGCCACAATGAGCAGTTCTTC

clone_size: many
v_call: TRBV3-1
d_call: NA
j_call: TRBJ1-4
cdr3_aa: CASSRQIVGPGEEKLFF
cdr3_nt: TGTGCCAGCAGCCGGCAGATCGTAGGACCCGGGGAAGAAAAACTGTTTTTT

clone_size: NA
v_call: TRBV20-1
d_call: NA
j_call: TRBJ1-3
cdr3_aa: CSARAIWGDRLSGNTIYF
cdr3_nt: TGCAGTGCTAGGGCCATCTGGGGGGATAGACTCTCTGGAAACACCATATATTTT

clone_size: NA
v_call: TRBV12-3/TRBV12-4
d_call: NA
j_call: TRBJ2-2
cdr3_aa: CASSLGLLNTGELFF
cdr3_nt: TGTGCCAGCAGTTTGGGGCTATTGAACACCGGGGAGCTGTTTTTT

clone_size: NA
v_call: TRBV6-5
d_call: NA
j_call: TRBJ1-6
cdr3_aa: CASSYGAAGSPLHF
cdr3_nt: TGTGCCAGCAGTTACGGGGCAGCTGGTTCACCCCTCCACTTT

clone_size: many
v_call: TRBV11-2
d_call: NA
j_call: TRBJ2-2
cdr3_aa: CASSPQGRELFF
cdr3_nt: TGTGCCAGCAGCCCACAGGGTCGGGAGCTGTTTTTT

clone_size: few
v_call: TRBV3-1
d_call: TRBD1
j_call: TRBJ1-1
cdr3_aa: CASSPRGTANTEAFF
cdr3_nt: TGTGCCAGCAGCCCCCGCGGGACAGCGAACACTGAAGCTTTCTTT

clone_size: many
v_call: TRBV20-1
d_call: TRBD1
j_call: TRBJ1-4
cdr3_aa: CSASRGAGQRINEKLFF
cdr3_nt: TGCAGTGCTAGTAGAGGAGCGGGACAGCGTATTAATGAAAAACTGTTTTTT

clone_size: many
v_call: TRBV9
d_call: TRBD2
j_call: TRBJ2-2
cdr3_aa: CASSGLSGGGIGELFF
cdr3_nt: TGTGCCAGCAGCGGACTAAGCGGGGGGGGTATCGGGGAGCTGTTTTTT

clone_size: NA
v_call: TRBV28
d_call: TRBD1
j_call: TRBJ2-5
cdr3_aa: CAIVRGQGAETQYF
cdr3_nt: TGTGCCATCGTAAGGGGACAGGGGGCGGAGACCCAGTACTTC

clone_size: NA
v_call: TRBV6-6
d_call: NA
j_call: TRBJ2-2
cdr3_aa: CASRALSGTGELFF
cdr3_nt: TGTGCCAGCAGGGCACTCAGCGGTACCGGGGAGCTGTTTTTT